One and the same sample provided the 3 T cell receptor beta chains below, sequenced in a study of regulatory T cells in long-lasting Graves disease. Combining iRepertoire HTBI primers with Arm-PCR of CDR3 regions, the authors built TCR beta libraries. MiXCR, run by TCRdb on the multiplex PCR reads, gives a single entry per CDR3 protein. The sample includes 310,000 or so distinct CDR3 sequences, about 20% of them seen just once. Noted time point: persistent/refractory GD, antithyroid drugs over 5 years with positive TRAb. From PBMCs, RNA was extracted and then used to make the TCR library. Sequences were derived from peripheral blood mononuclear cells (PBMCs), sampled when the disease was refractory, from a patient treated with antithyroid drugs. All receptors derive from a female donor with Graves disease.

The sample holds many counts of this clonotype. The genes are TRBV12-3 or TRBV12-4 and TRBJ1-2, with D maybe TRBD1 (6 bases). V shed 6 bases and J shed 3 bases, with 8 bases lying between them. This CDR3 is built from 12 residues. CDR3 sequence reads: CASSRQDYGYTF. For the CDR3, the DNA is TGTGCCAGCAGCAGACAGGACTATGGCTACACCTTC.

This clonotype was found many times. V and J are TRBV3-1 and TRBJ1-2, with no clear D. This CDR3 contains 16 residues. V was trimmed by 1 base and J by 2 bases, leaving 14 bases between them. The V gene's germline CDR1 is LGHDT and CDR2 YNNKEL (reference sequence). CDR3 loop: CASSQGLGSANYGYTF. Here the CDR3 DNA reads TGTGCCAGCAGCCAAGGTTTGGGCAGCGCCAACTATGGCTACACCTTC.

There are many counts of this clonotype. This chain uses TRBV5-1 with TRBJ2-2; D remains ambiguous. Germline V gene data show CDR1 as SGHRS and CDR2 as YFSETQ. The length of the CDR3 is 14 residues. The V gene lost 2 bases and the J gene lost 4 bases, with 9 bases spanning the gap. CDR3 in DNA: TGCGCCAGCAGCTTAAGGGATCCCACCGGGGAGCTGTTTTTT. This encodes CASSLRDPTGELFF.